This T cell receptor beta chain was sequenced in a study of beta chain features in type 1 diabetes. Overall study results and limits: Insertion counts at VDJ junctions were lower in type 1 diabetes patients, who also showed more deletions there. All four CD4+ subsets of Type 1 diabetes patients contained TCRB CDR3s that were moderately but significantly shorter.

Every isolated RNA sample was fully reverse transcribed, so sequencing captured expressed TCRB transcripts. Method: immunoSEQ multiplex PCR; TCRdb's copy keeps in-frame clones and lacks some. The table shows hundreds of thousands of clones, with 13% occurring only once. This clone was seen only a few times. Antigen: not known. The CDR3 has 18 residues. CDR1 and CDR2 from the germline V gene are SGDLS and YYNGEE. V trimming: 3 bases; J trimming: 4 bases; junction bases outside the gene matches: 16. The sequenced material came from naive CD4+ T cells from blood. The origin of this receptor is a man aged 18 to 30 with type 1 diabetes. The chain carries TRBV9 and TRBJ2-1; 7 bases fit TRBD2. The CDR3 here is CASSGGVGTLREYNEQFF. CDR3 coding DNA: TGTGCCAGCAGCGGAGGGGTCGGGACCCTGCGGGAGTACAATGAGCAGTTCTTC. Looking up the rest from reference TRBV9 and TRBJ2-1 gives the full variable domain: DSGVTQTPKHLITATGQRVTLRCSPRSGDLSVYWYQQSLDQGLQFLIQYYNGEERAKGNILERFSAQQFPDLHSELNLSSLELGDSALYFCASSGGVGTLREYNEQFFGPGTRLTVL.